Listed below are T cell receptor beta chains from one sample, sequenced in a study of cytomegalovirus exposure and HLA in healthy donors. The repertoire was sequenced with immunoSEQ multiplex PCR; TCRdb's copy has only in-frame clones and lacks some. The data contain some 100,000 clones, about four fifths of them seen just once; the ten biggest clones take up around 3.2%. Source material: PBMCs. The receptors stem from a female donor in good health and CMV-seropositive. Each CDR3 is given with its conserved first and last residue. A D gene is named only where the DNA matches it firmly. A clone size is listed for some rows: how often the clone was seen (once, few, many), or a class if it is expanded.

TRBD1,TRBJ1-2,few,TRBV4-3,CASSQDPTGDVYGYTF,TGCGCCAGCAGCCAAGACCCGACAGGGGATGTCTATGGCTACACCTTC
TRBD2,TRBJ2-7,-,TRBV4-2,CASSQEGLAGGAYEQYF,TGTGCCAGCAGCCAAGAAGGGCTAGCGGGGGGCGCCTACGAGCAGTACTTC
TRBD1,TRBJ1-5,-,TRBV30,CAWGDRGNQPQHF,TGTGCCTGGGGGGACAGGGGGAATCAGCCCCAGCATTTT
TRBD2,TRBJ2-3,once,TRBV2,CASRGSSGGKHRTDTQYF,TGTGCCAGCAGGGGGAGTAGCGGGGGTAAACACCGCACAGATACGCAGTATTTT
TRBD2,TRBJ2-1,-,TRBV13,CASSLVTSGRGEQFF,TGTGCCAGCAGCTTAGTGACTAGCGGGAGGGGTGAGCAGTTCTTC
-,TRBJ1-2,-,TRBV7-2,CASSLAGIAEFYGYTF,TGTGCCAGCAGCTTAGCCGGGATAGCCGAATTCTATGGCTACACCTTC
TRBD1,TRBJ1-1,-,TRBV5-1,CASSGEQGAVTEAFF,TGCGCCAGCAGCGGGGAACAGGGGGCTGTAACTGAAGCTTTCTTT
-,TRBJ2-2,-,TRBV6-1,CAVRTKRGTGELFF,TGTGCCGTCCGAACCAAGCGCGGGACCGGGGAGCTGTTTTTT
-,TRBJ2-5,-,TRBV7-8,CATGALTSTEWETQYF,TGTGCCACAGGGGCTTTAACTTCAACGGAGTGGGAGACCCAGTACTTC
TRBD1,TRBJ2-7,-,TRBV5-1,CASSLPGQVYEQYF,TGCGCCAGCAGCCTACCAGGACAGGTCTACGAGCAGTACTTC
TRBD2,TRBJ2-7,-,TRBV4-1,CASSQSPGGTYEQYF,TGCGCCAGCAGCCAAAGTCCGGGAGGGACCTACGAGCAGTACTTC